This note documents a single TCR beta chain sequence. TCRdb analysed the 5' RACE reads with MiXCR anew, one entry per CDR3 protein. The sample lists under 450,000 distinct CDR3 sequences, more than 20% occurring once. This specimen comes from a study of T-cell memory formation after mild COVID-19. V lost 8 bases and J lost 1, with 14 bases in between. This CDR3 has 14 amino acids. Germline V gene data show CDR1 as SNHLY and CDR2 as FYNNEI. The TCR originated in an adult woman who had mild COVID-19 (a few samples of this study predate the infection). Cell type and time point are not known. The V and J genes are TRBV2 and TRBJ1-1; D is undetermined. What was sequenced was PBMCs or a T cell subset sorted from them (not recorded which). CDR3 sequence (DNA): TGTGCCAGCGCTAGAGACCCCGGGAACACTGAAGCTTTCTTT. This gives the protein CASARDPGNTEAFF.